Below are 13 T cell receptor beta chains sequenced from a single sample in a study of blood T cell repertoires in COVID-19. Assay used: immunoSEQ multiplex PCR; TCRdb lists only in-frame clones, some missing. The data show around 75,000 clones, about 90% seen once. Material: peripheral blood. Every receptor here comes from a man in his fifties with acute or convalescent COVID-19.

The V gene is TRBV11-2, the J gene TRBJ2-4, with a weak D call TRBD1 (6 bases). V lost 1 base to trimming and J lost 9 bases, with 16 bases between them. Per the germline V gene, CDR1 is SGHAT and CDR2 is FQNNGV. This CDR3 has 15 residues. CDR3 protein: CASSLGAQGFGIQYF. CDR3 nucleotides: TGTGCCAGCAGCTTAGGGGCCCAGGGGTTCGGCATTCAGTACTTC. Full variable domain (outside the CDR3, taken from reference TRBV11-2 and TRBJ2-4): EAGVAQSPRYKIIEKRQSVAFWCNPISGHATLYWYQQILGQGPKLLIQFQNNGVVDDSQLPKDRFSAERLKGVDSTLKIQPAKLEDSAVYLCASSLGAQGFGIQYFGAGTRLSVL.

On this clone itself: The same CDR3 can be traced to other DNA sequences in this sample. The rearrangement uses TRBV11-3 and TRBJ1-5; D unresolved. The germline gives CDR1 SGHNT, CDR2 YENEEA. The ends were cut back, 5 bases at V and 4 bases at J, with 9 bases in the middle. The CDR3 is 13 amino acids. CDR3 loop: CASSREENQPQHF. CDR3 DNA: TGTGCCAGCAGCAGGGAGGAGAATCAGCCCCAGCATTTT. Based on the CDR3 plus reference TRBV11-3 and TRBJ1-5, the full variable domain is EAGVVQSPRYKIIEKKQPVAFWCNPISGHNTLYWYLQNLGQGPELLIRYENEEAVDDSQLPKDRFSAERLKGVDSTLKIQPAELGDSAVYLCASSREENQPQHFGDGTRLSIL.

V usage is TRBV10-3 and J usage is TRBJ1-1, with 8 bases fitting TRBD1. Germline assignment: CDR1 ENHRY and CDR2 SYGVKD. The CDR3 consists of 15 residues. V trimming: 6 bases; J trimming: 3 bases; junction bases outside the gene matches: 9. The CDR3 loop reads CAIRRGTGRDTEAFF. The CDR3 DNA sequence: TGTGCCATCAGGAGAGGGACAGGTAGGGACACTGAAGCTTTCTTT.

The chain links TRBV7-2 to TRBJ1-6; D not resolved. This CDR3 spans 16 amino acids. The V end lost 5 bases, the J end lost 10 bases, and 21 bases lay between the germline ends. The germline V gene has CDR1 SGHTA and CDR2 FQGNSA. The CDR3 is CASSLYEAGIGSPLHF. In nucleotides, the CDR3 is TGTGCCAGCAGCCTGTACGAGGCGGGGATTGGGTCACCCCTCCACTTT.

This chain connects TRBV6-5 to TRBJ2-1, with D possibly being TRBD2 (5 bases). CDR3 length: 13 amino acids. Germline V gene lookup returns CDR1 MNHEY and CDR2 SVGAGI. The V gene lost 8 bases and the J gene lost 2 bases, with 10 bases spanning the gap. The DNA of the CDR3 is TGTGCCAGCGGAAGGGAGCCCTACAATGAGCAGTTCTTC. This encodes CASGREPYNEQFF.

Only one count was recorded for this clone. The chain combines TRBV7-4 with TRBJ1-4; a weak D match, TRBD1 (6 bases). Trimming left V 0 bases short and J 6 bases short, with 17 bases between. The germline V gene encodes CDR1 SGHVT and CDR2 SQSDAQ. This CDR3 contains 17 residues. The CDR3 DNA sequence: TGTGCCAGCAGCTTAGCGACTGATAGGACAGTCTATGAAAAACTGTTTTTT. Translation gives CASSLATDRTVYEKLFF.

The CDR3 sequence: CASSNRLAGQETQYF. DNA for the CDR3: TGCGCCAGCAGCAATCGACTAGCGGGCCAAGAGACCCAGTACTTC. V is TRBV5-1 and J is TRBJ2-5; 10 nucleotides match TRBD2. CDR1 is SGHRS and CDR2 is YFSETQ in the germline V gene. The CDR3 contains 15 residues. The J segment lost 1 base and the V segment lost 4 bases, leaving 4 bases of the junction unmatched.

The chain is built from TRBV19 and TRBJ2-2; 16 positions agree with TRBD2. This CDR3 has 19 amino acids. J was trimmed by 1 base and V by 4 bases; bases with no gene match: 6. The germline CDR1 and CDR2 sequences are LNHDA and SQIVND (reference sequence). CDR3: CASSRGTSGRAGNTGELFF. CDR3 in DNA: TGTGCCAGTAGTAGGGGGACTAGCGGGAGGGCAGGGAACACCGGGGAGCTGTTTTTT. The full variable domain, its missing parts supplied by reference TRBV19 and TRBJ2-2, is DGGITQSPKYLFRKEGQNVTLSCEQNLNHDAMYWYRQDPGQGLRLIYYSQIVNDFQKGDIAEGYSVSREKKESFPLTVTSAQKNPTAFYLCASSRGTSGRAGNTGELFFGEGSRLTVL.

This chain joins TRBV24-1 and TRBJ2-1, with TRBD2 identical over 11 bases. This CDR3 region has 16 residues. Germline V gene data show CDR1 as KGHDR and CDR2 as SFDVKD. V was pared by 0 bases and J by 8 bases, with 5 bases of the junction left unmatched. CDR3 nucleotides: TGTGCCACCAGTGATTTGGTAACTAGCGGGAGAGATGAGCAGTTCTTC. Translated: CATSDLVTSGRDEQFF.

This chain links TRBV5-1 with TRBJ2-7; 8 positions match TRBD1. The CDR3 spans 15 residues. The germline gives CDR1 SGHRS, CDR2 YFSETQ. The junction had 8 bases not matched to a gene; V was cut back by 3 bases and J by 3 bases. The chain's CDR3 is CASSSSDRVLYEQYF. The CDR3 DNA sequence: TGCGCCAGCAGCTCCTCGGACAGGGTCCTCTACGAGCAGTACTTC. The full variable domain, rest sourced from reference TRBV5-1 and TRBJ2-7, is KAGVTQTPRYLIKTRGQQVTLSCSPISGHRSVSWYQQTPGQGLQFLFEYFSETQRNKGNFPGRFSGRQFSNSRSEMNVSTLELGDSALYLCASSSSDRVLYEQYFGPGTRLTVT.

The rearrangement joins TRBV7-2 to TRBJ1-3; 8 nucleotides line up with TRBD1. Trimming removed 5 bases from V and 0 bases from J; junction bases left unmatched: 12. CDR3 length equals 18 residues. Germline lookup yields CDR1 SGHTA and CDR2 FQGNSA. CDR3 coding DNA: TGTGCCAGCAGCCGTACTCCTCGACAGGGGAGCTCTGGAAACACCATATATTTT. Residues: CASSRTPRQGSSGNTIYF.

The V gene is TRBV6-6, the J gene TRBJ1-2; perhaps TRBD1 as D (5 bases). V shed 0 bases and J shed 6 bases, with 11 bases lying between them. This CDR3 has 14 amino acids. Per germline, CDR1 MNHNY and CDR2 SVGAGI (reference sequence). DNA for the CDR3: TGTGCCAGCAGTTACTCGCCAGGGAAGGATGGCTACACCTTC. Translated: CASSYSPGKDGYTF.

The chain couples TRBV12-3 or TRBV12-4 to TRBJ2-1; D uncertain. This CDR3 has 11 residues. V lost 3 bases to trimming and J lost 8 bases, with 5 bases between them. The CDR3 region has the DNA TGTGCCAGCAGTTTCATAGATGAGCAGTTCTTC. Residues: CASSFIDEQFF.